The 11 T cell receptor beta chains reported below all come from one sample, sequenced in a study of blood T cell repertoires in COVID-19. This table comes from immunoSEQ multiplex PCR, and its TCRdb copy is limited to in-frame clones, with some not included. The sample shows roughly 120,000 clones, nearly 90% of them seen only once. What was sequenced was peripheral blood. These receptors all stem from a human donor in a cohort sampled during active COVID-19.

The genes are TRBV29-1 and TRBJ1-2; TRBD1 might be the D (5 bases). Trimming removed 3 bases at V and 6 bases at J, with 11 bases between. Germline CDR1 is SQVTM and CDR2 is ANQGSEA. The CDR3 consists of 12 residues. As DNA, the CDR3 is TGCAGCGTTGACGGGGGGTTTGATGGCTACACCTTC. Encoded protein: CSVDGGFDGYTF.

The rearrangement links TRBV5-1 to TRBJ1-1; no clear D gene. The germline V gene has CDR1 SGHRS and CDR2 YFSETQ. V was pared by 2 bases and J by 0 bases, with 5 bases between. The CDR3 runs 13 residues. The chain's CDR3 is CASSFYMNTEAFF. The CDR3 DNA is TGCGCCAGCAGCTTTTATATGAACACTGAAGCTTTCTTT.

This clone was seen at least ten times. The CDR3 DNA is TGCGCCAGCAGTGAGAGGGGTTGGAACACTGAAGCTTTCTTT. This sequence encodes CASSERGWNTEAFF. V and J are TRBV10-2 and TRBJ1-1, with a weak D call TRBD1 (5 bases). CDR1 and CDR2 from the germline V gene are WSHSY and SAAADI. The CDR3 is 14 residues long. V dropped 2 bases and J dropped 1 base, with 8 bases sitting between them.

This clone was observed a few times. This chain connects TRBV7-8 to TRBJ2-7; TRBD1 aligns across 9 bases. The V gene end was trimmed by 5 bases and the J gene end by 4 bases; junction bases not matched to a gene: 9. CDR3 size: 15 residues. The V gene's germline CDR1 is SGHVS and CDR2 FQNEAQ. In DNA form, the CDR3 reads TGTGCCAGCAGCCAATACAGGACAGGGGATTACGAGCAGTACTTC. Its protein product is CASSQYRTGDYEQYF.

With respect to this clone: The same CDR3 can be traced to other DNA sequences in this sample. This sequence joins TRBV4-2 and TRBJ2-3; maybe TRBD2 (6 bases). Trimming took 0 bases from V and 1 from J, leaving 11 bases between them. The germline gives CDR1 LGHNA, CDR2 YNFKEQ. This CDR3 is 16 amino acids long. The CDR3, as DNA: TGTGCCAGCAGCCAAGAGGTTACGGGGGGCACAGATACGCAGTATTTT. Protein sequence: CASSQEVTGGTDTQYF.

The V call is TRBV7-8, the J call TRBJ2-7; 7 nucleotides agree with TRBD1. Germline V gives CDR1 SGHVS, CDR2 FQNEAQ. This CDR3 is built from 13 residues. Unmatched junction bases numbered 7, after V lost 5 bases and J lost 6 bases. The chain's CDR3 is CASSPDRPGEQYF. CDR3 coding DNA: TGTGCCAGCAGCCCGGACAGGCCCGGCGAGCAGTACTTC.

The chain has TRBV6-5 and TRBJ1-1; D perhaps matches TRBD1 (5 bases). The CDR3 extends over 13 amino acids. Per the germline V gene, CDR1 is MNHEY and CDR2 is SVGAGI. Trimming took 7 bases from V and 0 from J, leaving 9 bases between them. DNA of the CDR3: TGTGCCAGCAACAAGGGGTTGAACACTGAAGCTTTCTTT. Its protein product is CASNKGLNTEAFF.

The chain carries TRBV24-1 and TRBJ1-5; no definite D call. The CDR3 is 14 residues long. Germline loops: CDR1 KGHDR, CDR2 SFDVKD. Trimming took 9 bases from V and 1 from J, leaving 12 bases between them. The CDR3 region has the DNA TGTGCCACCGCGACCTGGAGGAGCAATCAGCCCCAGCATTTT. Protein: CATATWRSNQPQHF.

The CDR3 DNA is TGTGCCAGCAGTGTGCAGGGAAGAACTAATGAAAAACTGTTTTTT. Protein product: CASSVQGRTNEKLFF. This rearrangement joins TRBV2 to TRBJ1-4; a weak D match, TRBD1 (5 bases). The CDR3 is 15 amino acids. Germline assignment: CDR1 SNHLY and CDR2 FYNNEI. V dropped 4 bases and J dropped 1 base, with 10 bases sitting between them.

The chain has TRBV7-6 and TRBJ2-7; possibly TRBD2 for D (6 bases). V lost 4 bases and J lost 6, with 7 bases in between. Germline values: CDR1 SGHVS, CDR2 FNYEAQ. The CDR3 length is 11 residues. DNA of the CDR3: TGTGCCAGCAGCTGGGGGGTCGAGCAGTACTTC. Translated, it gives CASSWGVEQYF. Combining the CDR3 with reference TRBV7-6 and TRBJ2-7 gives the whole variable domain GAGVSQSPRYKVTKRGQDVALRCDPISGHVSLYWYRQALGQGPEFLTYFNYEAQQDKSGLPNDRFSAERPEGSISTLTIQRTEQRDSAMYRCASSWGVEQYFGPGTRLTVT.

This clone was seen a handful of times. Written as DNA, the CDR3 is TGTGCCAGCAGCGTACTAGCGGGAGTAAAGGATACGCAGTATTTT. Encoded protein: CASSVLAGVKDTQYF. This chain links TRBV7-2 with TRBJ2-3, with 11 positions matching TRBD2. CDR1 is SGHTA, CDR2 FQGNSA, per germline. V was clipped by 5 bases and J by 6 bases; unmatched bases: 7. The CDR3 loop spans 15 amino acids.